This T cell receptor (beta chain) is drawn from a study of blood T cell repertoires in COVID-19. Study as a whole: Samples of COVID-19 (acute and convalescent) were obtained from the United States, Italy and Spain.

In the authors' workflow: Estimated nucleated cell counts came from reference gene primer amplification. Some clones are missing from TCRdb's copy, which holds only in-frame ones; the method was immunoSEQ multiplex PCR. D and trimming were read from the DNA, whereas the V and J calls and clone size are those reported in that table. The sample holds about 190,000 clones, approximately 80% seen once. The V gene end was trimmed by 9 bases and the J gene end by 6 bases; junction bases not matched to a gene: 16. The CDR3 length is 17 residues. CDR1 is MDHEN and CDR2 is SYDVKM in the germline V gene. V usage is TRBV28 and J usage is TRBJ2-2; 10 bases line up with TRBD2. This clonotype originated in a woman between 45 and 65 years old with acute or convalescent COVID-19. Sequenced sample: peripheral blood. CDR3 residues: CASRTSSSGSRAGELFF. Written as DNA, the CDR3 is TGTGCCAGTCGCACATCGTCTAGCGGGAGTAGAGCCGGGGAGCTGTTTTTT.